This T cell receptor beta chain was profiled in a study of shared T cell receptors in the human thymus. Assay: immunoSEQ multiplex PCR; the TCRdb copy retains only in-frame clones and omits some. The sample includes 700,000 or so clones, around 85% of them seen just once. The CDR3 totals 14 residues. Per germline, CDR1 KGHSH and CDR2 LQKENI. The J segment lost 5 bases and the V segment lost 3 bases, leaving 6 bases of the junction unmatched. These sequences were also reported in another study, on human thymus T cells.

The chain is built from TRBV18 and TRBJ2-7, with 8 positions matching TRBD1. The sequence was collected from a girl less than two years old with a congenital heart defect. Material: thymocytes. The CDR3 region has the DNA TGTGCCAGCTCACCGGCGACAGGGGATCACGAGCAGTACTTC. This codes for CASSPATGDHEQYF.